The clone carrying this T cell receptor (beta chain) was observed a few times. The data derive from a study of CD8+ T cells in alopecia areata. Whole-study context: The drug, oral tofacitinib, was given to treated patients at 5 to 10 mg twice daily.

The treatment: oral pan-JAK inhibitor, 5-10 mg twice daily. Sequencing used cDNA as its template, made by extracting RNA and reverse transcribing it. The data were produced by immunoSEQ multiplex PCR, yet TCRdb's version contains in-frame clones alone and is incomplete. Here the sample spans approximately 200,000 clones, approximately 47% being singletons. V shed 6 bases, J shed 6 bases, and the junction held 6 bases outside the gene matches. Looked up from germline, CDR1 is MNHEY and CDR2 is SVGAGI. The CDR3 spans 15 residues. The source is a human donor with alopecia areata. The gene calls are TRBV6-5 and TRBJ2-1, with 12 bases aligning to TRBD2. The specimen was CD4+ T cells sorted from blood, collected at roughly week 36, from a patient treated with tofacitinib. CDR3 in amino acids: CASSQTSGRGNEQFF. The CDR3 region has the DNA TGTGCCAGCAGCCAGACTAGCGGGAGAGGCAATGAGCAGTTCTTC.